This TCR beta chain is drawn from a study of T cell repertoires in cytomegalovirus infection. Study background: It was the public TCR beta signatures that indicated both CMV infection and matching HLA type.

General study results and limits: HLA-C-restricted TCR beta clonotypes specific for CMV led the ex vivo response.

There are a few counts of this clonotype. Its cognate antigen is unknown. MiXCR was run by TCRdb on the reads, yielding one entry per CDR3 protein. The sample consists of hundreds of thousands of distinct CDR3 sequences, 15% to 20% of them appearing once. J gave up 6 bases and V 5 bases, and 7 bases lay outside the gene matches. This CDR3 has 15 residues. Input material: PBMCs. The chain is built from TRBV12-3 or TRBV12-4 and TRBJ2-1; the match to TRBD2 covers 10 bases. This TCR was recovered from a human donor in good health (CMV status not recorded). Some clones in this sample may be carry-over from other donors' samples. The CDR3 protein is CASSTAGGPGNEQFF. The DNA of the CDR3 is TGTGCCAGCAGTACAGCGGGGGGGCCGGGCAATGAGCAGTTCTTC.